These 16 T cell receptor beta chains originate from one sample sequenced in a study of T cell clonality in common variable immunodeficiency. Findings of the study overall: Common variable immunodeficiency TCR beta sequences reportedly had fewer deletions and N-nucleotide insertions.

Using immunoSEQ multiplex PCR, the repertoire was profiled, and TCRdb retains in-frame clones only, with some absent. This sample includes about 30,000 clones with no singletons; its ten biggest clones take up roughly 5.6%. Their recognized antigens are unknown. Input material: peripheral blood mononuclear cells. Every receptor here comes from a human donor with common variable immunodeficiency.

This clone was observed a few times. The read ends 3 residues before the CDR3 terminus; that terminus is restored from the germline J gene. This chain uses TRBV2 with TRBJ1-5, with unresolved D. This CDR3 has 13 residues. V lost 1 base, J lost 6 bases, and 7 bases lay in between. In germline, CDR1 is SNHLY, CDR2 FYNNEI. The CDR3 sequence is CASSEEVSQPQHF. CDR3 DNA, as far as it was read: TGTGCCAGCAGTGAAGAGGTCAGTCAGCCC.

This clone was seen a few times. The missing CDR3 end, 3 residues past where the read stops, is filled in from the germline J gene. The rearrangement links TRBV19 to TRBJ1-2, with a possible D match to TRBD1 (6 bases). Trimming took 3 bases from V and 2 from J, leaving 19 bases between them. The CDR3 runs to 17 residues. The V gene's germline CDR1 is LNHDA and CDR2 SQIVND (reference sequence). The sequenced part of the CDR3 DNA is TGTGCCAGTAGTATGTCAGGGGAGGGGCGGTTCAACTATGGC. Its translation: CASSMSGEGRFNYG. The whole CDR3 reads CASSMSGEGRFNYGYTF.

This clone was detected a few times. The CDR3 end is not reached by the read, which stops 3 residues before it; the germline J gene fills it in. J is TRBJ2-1 and V is TRBV19, with TRBD1 matching over 7 bases. Germline V gene lookup returns CDR1 LNHDA and CDR2 SQIVND (reference sequence). The CDR3 runs 14 residues. Trimming took 10 bases from V and 3 from J; bases not matched to a gene: 9. The CDR3 loop reads CATQPGQLYNEQFF. The sequenced part of the CDR3 DNA is TGTGCCACTCAACCGGGACAGCTCTACAATGAG.

Notes on this clone: The CDR3 is cut off 3 residues early in the read; its end comes from the germline J gene. The chain has TRBV18 and TRBJ1-4, with D possibly TRBD1 on 6 matching bases. This CDR3 is 19 amino acids long. The germline CDR1 and CDR2 sequences are KGHSH and LQKENI. Between the trimmed V and J ends, which lost 6 bases and 4 bases, there was a span of 27 bases. Partial CDR3 DNA: TGTGCCAGCTCGCCCACACCCAGGGGACCCCAGGGTGGTAATGAAAAA. It encodes CASSPTPRGPQGGNEK. The full CDR3 sequence reads CASSPTPRGPQGGNEKLFF.

CDR3 DNA (partial): TGTGCCTGGAGTGTATTTGCCCCAGGCGAG. Protein sequence: CAWSVFAPGE. From start to end, the CDR3 is CAWSVFAPGEQYF. J is TRBJ2-7 and V is TRBV30; no clear D. The sequence runs out 3 residues before the end of the CDR3; the remainder is reconstructed from the germline J gene. Trimming pared 0 bases from V and 6 bases from J, leaving 12 bases between. CDR3 length equals 13 residues. Per germline, CDR1 GTSNPN and CDR2 SVGIG (reference sequence).

In this sample, this clone turned up a few times. The read is 3 residues too short to cover the CDR3 end, so that end is filled in from the germline J gene. The rearrangement joins TRBV6-2 or TRBV6-3 to TRBJ1-2, with 7 bases that match TRBD1. From germline, CDR1 is MNHEY and CDR2 SVGEGT. This CDR3 is built from 17 residues. The CDR3 reads CASSYSSWRTGEDRYTF. The covered CDR3 bases are TGTGCCAGCAGTTACTCATCTTGGCGGACAGGAGAGGATCGC.

The table lists this clone with many counts. Read sequence stops 3 residues before the CDR3 end, and the germline J gene provides the missing end. The V call is TRBV5-1, the J call TRBJ2-3, with 8 bases matching TRBD1. In germline, CDR1 is SGHRS, CDR2 YFSETQ. CDR3 size: 15 residues. Trimming removed 4 bases from V and 4 bases from J; junction bases left unmatched: 8. The sequenced part of the CDR3 DNA is TGCGCCAGCAGCGGACAGGGAGAATGGGCAGATACG. This translates into CASSGQGEWADT. In full, the CDR3 is CASSGQGEWADTQYF.

There are a few counts of this clone. The CDR3 end falls 3 residues outside the read, so it is completed with the germline J gene. The chain employs TRBV7-2 and TRBJ2-3; TRBD2 matches 8 bases. This CDR3 is built from 17 residues. J was trimmed by 4 bases and V by 0 bases; bases with no gene match: 9. Per the germline V gene, CDR1 is SGHTA and CDR2 is FQGNSA. Incomplete CDR3 DNA: TGTGCCAGCAGCTTAGCTCCTCCAGCGGGGGCGGCAGATACG. Its protein is CASSLAPPAGAADT. The entire CDR3 protein reads CASSLAPPAGAADTQYF.

This clone was seen a few times. Read coverage stops 3 residues before the CDR3 terminus; the germline J gene supplies the remainder. The J gene is TRBJ2-2, the V gene TRBV7-6; D gene uncertain. The CDR3 extends over 13 amino acids. V was cut by 4 bases and J by 6 bases, with 9 bases left in between. CDR1 SGHVS and CDR2 FNYEAQ come from the germline V gene. CDR3 DNA (partial): TGTGCCAGCAGCTCGGTAGCACCCGGGGAG. Amino acid sequence: CASSSVAPGE. In full, the CDR3 is CASSSVAPGELFF.

Of note for this clone: From the germline J gene comes the end of the CDR3, since the read stops 3 residues before it. This sequence joins TRBV7-8 and TRBJ2-1; D ambiguous. V was shortened by 0 bases and J by 0 bases, with 12 bases between the two germline ends. Germline loops: CDR1 SGHVS, CDR2 FQNEAQ. The CDR3 consists of 17 residues. Incomplete CDR3 DNA: TGTGCCAGCAGCTTAGCGACATTAATTAGCTCCTACAATGAG. Protein product: CASSLATLISSYNE. The whole CDR3 protein is CASSLATLISSYNEQFF.

This clone showed up many times. The CDR3 is cut off 3 residues early in the read; its end comes from the germline J gene. The rearrangement links TRBV19 to TRBJ1-2, with TRBD1 as a possible D gene (6 bases). Trimming took 5 bases from V and 3 from J, leaving 13 bases between them. The CDR3 length is 14 residues. Per the germline V gene, CDR1 is LNHDA and CDR2 is SQIVND (reference sequence). The CDR3 here is CASSRWEGDYGYTF. CDR3 DNA, as far as it was read: TGTGCCAGTAGTCGTTGGGAGGGGGACTATGGC.

Points on this clone: An end of the junction does not agree with germline; a read error may underlie this. The read ends 3 residues before the CDR3 terminus; that terminus is restored from the germline J gene. The chain joins TRBV7-6 to TRBJ1-1; perhaps TRBD1 as D (5 bases). Germline-derived CDR1 and CDR2 are SGHVS and FNYEAQ. CDR3 length equals 14 residues. The sequenced part of the CDR3 DNA is TGTGCCAGCAGCTTAATAGGGGTGAATACTGAA. Translation: CASSLIGVNTE. The CDR3 reads in full as CASSLIGVNTEAFF.

This clone was seen more than once but under ten times. The missing CDR3 end, 3 residues past where the read stops, is filled in from the germline J gene. The chain combines TRBV7-3 with TRBJ2-5, with D possibly matching TRBD2 (7 bases). The germline CDR1 and CDR2 sequences are SGHTA and FQGTGA. V was pared by 3 bases and J by 3 bases, with 14 bases between. There are 15 residues in the CDR3. CDR3 region: CASSFGGGLKETQYF. The CDR3 bases that were read are TGTGCCAGCAGCTTTGGGGGGGGGCTGAAAGAGACC.

This clone came up many times. The read falls 3 residues short of the CDR3 end, and the missing part is taken from the germline J gene. This chain connects TRBV18 to TRBJ2-2; D remains ambiguous. Germline CDR1 reads KGHSH; CDR2 reads LQKENI. The V end lost 2 bases, the J end lost 6 bases, and 4 bases lay between the germline ends. The CDR3 is made up of 12 amino acids. Here the CDR3 reads CASSPSPGELFF. The sequenced CDR3 bases are TGTGCCAGCTCACCATCTCCCGGGGAG.

About this clone: The CDR3 extends 3 residues past the end of the read, so its final part is completed from the germline J gene. This chain joins TRBV7-9 and TRBJ2-7; D gene ambiguous. The CDR3 has 13 residues. The V gene lost 0 bases and the J gene lost 2 bases, with 5 bases spanning the gap. Germline CDR1 SEHNR, CDR2 FQNEAQ (reference sequence). The CDR3 is CASSLADTYEQYF. CDR3 bases read: TGTGCCAGCAGCTTAGCAGACACCTACGAG.

About this clone: The read finishes 3 residues shy of the CDR3 end, and the germline J gene is used to complete it. V usage is TRBV19 and J usage is TRBJ2-1, with no clear D. Trimming took 3 bases from V and 0 from J, leaving 9 bases between them. CDR1 and CDR2 (germline): LNHDA, SQIVND (reference sequence). The CDR3 consists of 15 residues. CDR3 DNA, as far as it was read: TGTGCCAGTAGTATGAACCCAGGCTCCTACAATGAG. It yields the protein CASSMNPGSYNE. The whole CDR3 is CASSMNPGSYNEQFF. Complete variable domain (other parts from reference TRBV19 and TRBJ2-1): DGGITQSPKYLFRKEGQNVTLSCEQNLNHDAMYWYRQDPGQGLRLIYYSQIVNDFQKGDIAEGYSVSREKKESFPLTVTSAQKNPTAFYLCASSMNPGSYNEQFFGPGTRLTVL.